This T cell receptor (beta chain) was identified during a study of blood T cell repertoires in COVID-19. Seattle cases were enrolled at active infection and followed longitudinally. Under the authors' procedure: The assay estimated nucleated cells by amplifying reference gene primers. Profiled with immunoSEQ multiplex PCR; TCRdb holds only in-frame clones, not every one. V and J calls and clone size are copied from that table; D and trimming were computed from the DNA. Of about 200,000 clones in the sample, roughly 80% are singletons; the top ten hold less than 7%. The sample taken for sequencing was peripheral blood. The sequence came from a woman in her thirties or forties with COVID-19, enrolled during active disease.

The DNA of the CDR3 is TGCGCCAGCAGCCAAGCCGCCAGCGGGGGATCAGATACGCAGTATTTT. It yields the protein CASSQAASGGSDTQYF. The rearrangement uses TRBV4-3 and TRBJ2-3, with 8 bases identical to TRBD2. Germline trimming cut 1 base from V and 4 bases from J; bases unmatched to any gene: 7. In germline, CDR1 is LGHNA, CDR2 YSLEER. The CDR3 consists of 16 residues.